One and the same sample provided the 12 T cell receptor beta chains below, sequenced in a study of regulatory T cells. The antigens for these receptors are not known. Overall study findings and caveats: Hydrophobic residues at CDR3 positions 6 and 7 were enriched in conventional CD4+ T cells of CD3G-deficient patients.

Amplification used 52 TRBV primers and 13 TRBJ primers. TCRdb keeps only in-frame clones here, not all; method: immunoSEQ multiplex PCR. Of over 35,000 clones in the sample, roughly 90% were seen once. Sequencing was carried out using conventional CD4+ T cells sorted from blood. Every receptor here comes from a young adult with CD3G deficiency.

The rearrangement joins TRBV5-1 to TRBJ1-1, with D tentatively TRBD1 (5 bases). This CDR3 comprises 13 residues. The V and J ends lost 0 bases and 7 bases respectively, with 10 bases between them. Germline CDR1 and CDR2: SGHRS and YFSETQ. Here the CDR3 DNA reads TGCGCCAGCAGCTTGGCCGGGACGGGTGAAGCTTTCTTT. Amino acid sequence: CASSLAGTGEAFF.

The gene calls are TRBV28 and TRBJ2-5, with 7 bases identical to TRBD1. Matching the DNA end better, TRBJ2-7 makes the J call doubtful. The CDR3 extends over 14 amino acids. The germline CDR1 and CDR2 sequences are MDHEN and SYDVKM. For the CDR3, the DNA is TGTGCCAGCAGCAGGGGTGTAGGGGGCCTCGAGCAGTACTTC. Protein product: CASSRGVGGLEQYF.

The J gene is TRBJ2-1, the V gene TRBV6-4, with TRBD2 identical over 10 bases. J lost 4 bases, V lost 0 bases, and 12 bases had no gene match. Per the germline V gene, CDR1 is MRHNA and CDR2 is SNTAGT. The CDR3 covers 19 residues. DNA for the CDR3: TGTGCCAGCAGTGACTCAGAAAACTTTAGCGGGGGGTCGTACAATGAGCAGTTCTTC. It specifies CASSDSENFSGGSYNEQFF.

This clone was detected only once. V usage is TRBV6-1 and J usage is TRBJ2-5; TRBD2 is a possible D gene (6 bases). V was pared by 6 bases and J by 2 bases, with 16 bases between. The CDR3 covers 15 residues. Germline-derived CDR1 and CDR2 are MNHNS and SASEGT. CDR3 nucleotides: TGTGCCAGCAGCCTCTCGCGGGGAAATCAAGAGACCCAGTACTTC. Its protein is CASSLSRGNQETQYF.

This chain joins TRBV10-3 and TRBJ2-7; 8 nucleotides agree with TRBD1. The V gene's germline CDR1 is ENHRY and CDR2 SYGVKD. The CDR3 contains 15 residues. V shed 5 bases, J shed 7 bases, and the junction held 13 bases outside the gene matches. Here the CDR3 reads CAISTGTGQSGEQYF. The CDR3, as DNA: TGTGCCATCAGTACCGGGACAGGACAGTCTGGAGAGCAGTACTTC.

This chain connects TRBV6-1 to TRBJ1-1; unclear D gene. Trimming removed 8 bases from V and 6 bases from J, with 10 bases in between. The germline gives CDR1 MNHNS, CDR2 SASEGT. This CDR3 has 11 amino acids. This chain's CDR3 is CASGRWAEAFF. CDR3 DNA sequence: TGTGCCAGCGGCCGGTGGGCTGAAGCTTTCTTT.

This clone was seen a single time. This CDR3 is CASSRTGARPYEQYF. As DNA, the CDR3 is TGTGCCAGCAGCCGGACAGGGGCCAGACCCTACGAGCAGTACTTC. V gene TRBV7-8 combines with J gene TRBJ2-7; TRBD1 matches at 9 bases. Germline CDR1 SGHVS, CDR2 FQNEAQ. The CDR3 extends over 15 amino acids. J was trimmed by 2 bases and V by 5 bases; bases with no gene match: 7.

The CDR3 nucleotides are TGCGCCAGCAGCCCGGACGGCGGGACTGAAGCTTTCTTT. This codes for CASSPDGGTEAFF. V and J are TRBV5-1 and TRBJ1-1; D is undetermined. V lost 4 bases, J lost 5 bases, and 12 bases lay in between. CDR1 and CDR2 from the germline V gene are SGHRS and YFSETQ. This CDR3 spans 13 amino acids.

V and J are TRBV5-1 and TRBJ2-1; 11 bases agree with TRBD2. J was trimmed by 7 bases and V by 5 bases; bases with no gene match: 14. CDR1 SGHRS and CDR2 YFSETQ come from the germline V gene. The length of the CDR3 is 17 residues. The CDR3 loop is CASSSGGTSGPKNEQFF. CDR3 nucleotides: TGCGCCAGCAGTTCGGGGGGGACTAGCGGACCGAAGAATGAGCAGTTCTTC.

The rearrangement uses TRBV28 and TRBJ1-5; D is unclear. The V end lost 6 bases, the J end lost 6 bases, and 15 bases lay between the germline ends. Germline values: CDR1 MDHEN, CDR2 SYDVKM. The CDR3 is made up of 14 amino acids. The CDR3 DNA follows: TGTGCCAGCAGCGCATTGAAGGAGGGTCAGCCCCAGCATTTT. Translation gives CASSALKEGQPQHF. Complete variable domain (other parts from reference TRBV28 and TRBJ1-5): DVKVTQSSRYLVKRTGEKVFLECVQDMDHENMFWYRQDPGLGLRLIYFSYDVKMKEKGDIPEGYSVSREKKERFSLILESASTNQTSMYLCASSALKEGQPQHFGDGTRLSIL.

The chain employs TRBV28 and TRBJ1-2, with D tentatively TRBD1 (6 bases). CDR1 and CDR2 from the germline V gene are MDHEN and SYDVKM. V shed 5 bases and J shed 3 bases, with 13 bases lying between them. The CDR3 spans 14 residues. CDR3 coding DNA: TGTGCCAGCAGTACGAATGGACAGTACTATGGCTACACCTTC. It yields the protein CASSTNGQYYGYTF.

This sequence joins TRBV19 and TRBJ2-2; 7 nucleotides agree with TRBD2. V was clipped by 3 bases and J by 6 bases; unmatched bases: 7. The CDR3 totals 15 residues. Germline CDR1 LNHDA, CDR2 SQIVND (reference sequence). Written as DNA, the CDR3 is TGTGCCAGTAGTATCCGTGGACTAGTACCCGGGGAGCTGTTTTTT. As protein: CASSIRGLVPGELFF.